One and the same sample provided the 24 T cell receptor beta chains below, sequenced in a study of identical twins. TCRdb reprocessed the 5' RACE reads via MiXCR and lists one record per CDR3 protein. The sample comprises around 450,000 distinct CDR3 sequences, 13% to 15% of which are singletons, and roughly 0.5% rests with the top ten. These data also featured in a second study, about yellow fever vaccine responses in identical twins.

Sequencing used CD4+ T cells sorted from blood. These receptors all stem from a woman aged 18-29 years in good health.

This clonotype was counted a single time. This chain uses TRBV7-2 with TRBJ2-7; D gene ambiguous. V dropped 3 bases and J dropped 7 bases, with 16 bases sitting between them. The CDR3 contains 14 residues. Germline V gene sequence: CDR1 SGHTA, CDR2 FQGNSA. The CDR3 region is CASSLRGKSWEQYF. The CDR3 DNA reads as TGTGCCAGCAGCTTGAGAGGAAAATCGTGGGAGCAGTACTTC.

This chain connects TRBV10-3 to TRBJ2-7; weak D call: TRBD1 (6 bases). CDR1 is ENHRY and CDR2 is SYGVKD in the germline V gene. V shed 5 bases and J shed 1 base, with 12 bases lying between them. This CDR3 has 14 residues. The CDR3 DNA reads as TGTGCCATCAGTTTAGAAACAGGGTCCTACGAGCAGTACTTC. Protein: CAISLETGSYEQYF.

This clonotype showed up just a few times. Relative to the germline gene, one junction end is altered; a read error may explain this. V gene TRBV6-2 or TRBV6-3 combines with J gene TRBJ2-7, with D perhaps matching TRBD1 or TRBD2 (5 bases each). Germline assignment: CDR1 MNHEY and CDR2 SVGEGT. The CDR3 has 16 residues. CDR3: CASSDSWGSSSYEQYF. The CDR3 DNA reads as TGTGCCAGCAGTGACTCATGGGGGTCGAGCTCCTACGAGCAGTACTTC.

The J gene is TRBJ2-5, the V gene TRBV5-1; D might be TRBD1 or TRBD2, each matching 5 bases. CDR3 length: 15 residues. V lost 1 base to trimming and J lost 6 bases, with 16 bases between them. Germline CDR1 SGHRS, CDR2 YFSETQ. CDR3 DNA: TGCGCCAGCAGCTTGCTCCGGGGCCCGCAGCAGACCCAGTACTTC. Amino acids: CASSLLRGPQQTQYF.

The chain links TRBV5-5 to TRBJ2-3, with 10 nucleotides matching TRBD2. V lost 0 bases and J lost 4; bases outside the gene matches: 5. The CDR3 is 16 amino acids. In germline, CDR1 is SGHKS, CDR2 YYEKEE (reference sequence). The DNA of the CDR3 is TGTGCCAGCAGCTTGGGGAGCGGGGGGGGAGCAGATACGCAGTATTTT. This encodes CASSLGSGGGADTQYF.

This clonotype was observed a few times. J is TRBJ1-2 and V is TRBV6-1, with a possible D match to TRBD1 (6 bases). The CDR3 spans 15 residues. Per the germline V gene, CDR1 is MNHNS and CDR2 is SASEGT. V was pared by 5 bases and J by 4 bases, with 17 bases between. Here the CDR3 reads CASSTTGRRGYGYTF. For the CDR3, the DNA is TGTGCCAGCAGTACCACGGGGCGCAGGGGCTATGGCTACACCTTC.

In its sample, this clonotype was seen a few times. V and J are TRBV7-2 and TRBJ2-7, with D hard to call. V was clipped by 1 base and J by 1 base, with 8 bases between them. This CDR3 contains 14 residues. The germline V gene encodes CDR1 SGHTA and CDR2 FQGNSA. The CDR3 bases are TGTGCCAGCAGCTTAGTTAGCCAGTCCTACGAGCAGTACTTC. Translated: CASSLVSQSYEQYF.

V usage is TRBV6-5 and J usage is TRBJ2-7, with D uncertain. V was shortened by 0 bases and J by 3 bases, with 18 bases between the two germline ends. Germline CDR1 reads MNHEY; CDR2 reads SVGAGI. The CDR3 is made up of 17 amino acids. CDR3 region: CASSYSTIGSSYYEQYF. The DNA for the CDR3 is TGTGCCAGCAGTTACTCGACCATCGGGTCCTCCTACTACGAGCAGTACTTC.

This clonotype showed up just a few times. CDR3 in amino acids: CASSQLHSYNEQFF. CDR3 in DNA: TGTGCCAGCAGCCAATTACACTCCTACAATGAGCAGTTCTTC. This chain links TRBV14 with TRBJ2-1; no reliable D call. Trimming took 2 bases from V and 0 from J, leaving 5 bases between them. The CDR3 totals 14 residues. From germline, CDR1 is SGHDN and CDR2 FVKESK.

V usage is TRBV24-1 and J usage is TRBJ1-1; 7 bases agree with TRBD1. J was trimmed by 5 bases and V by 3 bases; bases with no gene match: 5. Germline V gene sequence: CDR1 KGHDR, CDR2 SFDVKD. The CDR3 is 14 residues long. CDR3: CATSDHRGDTEAFF. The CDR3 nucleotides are TGTGCCACCAGTGATCACAGGGGTGATACTGAAGCTTTCTTT.

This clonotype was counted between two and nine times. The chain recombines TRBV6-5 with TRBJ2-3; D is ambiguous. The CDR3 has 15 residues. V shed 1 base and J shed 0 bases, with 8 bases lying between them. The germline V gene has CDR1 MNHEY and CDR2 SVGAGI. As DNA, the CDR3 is TGTGCCAGCAGTTACTACCCTGGTAGCACAGATACGCAGTATTTT. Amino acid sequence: CASSYYPGSTDTQYF.

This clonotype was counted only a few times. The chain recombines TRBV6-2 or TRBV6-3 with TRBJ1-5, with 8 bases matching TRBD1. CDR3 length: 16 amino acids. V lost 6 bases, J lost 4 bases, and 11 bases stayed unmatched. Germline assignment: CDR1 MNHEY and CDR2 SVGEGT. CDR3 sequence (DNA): TGTGCCAGCAGGCGCGCCGACAGGGGCGAAAATCAGCCCCAGCATTTT. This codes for CASRRADRGENQPQHF.

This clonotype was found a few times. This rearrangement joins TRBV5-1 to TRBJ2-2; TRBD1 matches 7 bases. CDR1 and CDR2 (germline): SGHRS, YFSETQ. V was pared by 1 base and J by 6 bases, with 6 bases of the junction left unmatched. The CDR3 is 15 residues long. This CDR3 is CASSLTGQHPGELFF. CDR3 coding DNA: TGCGCCAGCAGCTTGACGGGACAGCACCCCGGGGAGCTGTTTTTT.

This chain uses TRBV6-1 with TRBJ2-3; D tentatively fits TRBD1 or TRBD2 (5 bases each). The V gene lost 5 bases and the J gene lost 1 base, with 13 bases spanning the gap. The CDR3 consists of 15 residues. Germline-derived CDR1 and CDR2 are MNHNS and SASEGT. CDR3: CASSIRGDGTDTQYF. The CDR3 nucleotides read TGTGCCAGCAGTATCCGAGGGGATGGCACAGATACGCAGTATTTT.

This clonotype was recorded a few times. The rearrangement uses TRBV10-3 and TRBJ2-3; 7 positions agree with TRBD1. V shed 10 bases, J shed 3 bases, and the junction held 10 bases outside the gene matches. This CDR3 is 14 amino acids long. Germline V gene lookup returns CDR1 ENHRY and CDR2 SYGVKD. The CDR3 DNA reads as TGTGCCAGCGTTGACAGGGTAACAACAGATACGCAGTATTTT. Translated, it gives CASVDRVTTDTQYF.

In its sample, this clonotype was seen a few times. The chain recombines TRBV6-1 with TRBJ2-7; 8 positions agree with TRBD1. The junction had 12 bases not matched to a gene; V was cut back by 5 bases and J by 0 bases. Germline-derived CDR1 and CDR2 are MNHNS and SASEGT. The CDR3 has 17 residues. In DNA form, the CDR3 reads TGTGCCAGCAGTCCAGCCCCTCGGGACAGGAACTCCTACGAGCAGTACTTC. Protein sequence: CASSPAPRDRNSYEQYF.

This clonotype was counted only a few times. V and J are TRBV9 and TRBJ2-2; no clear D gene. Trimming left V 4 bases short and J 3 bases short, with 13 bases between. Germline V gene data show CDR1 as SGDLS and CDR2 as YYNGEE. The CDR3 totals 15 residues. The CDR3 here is CASSLRQDHTGELFF. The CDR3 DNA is TGTGCCAGCAGCTTACGACAAGATCACACCGGGGAGCTGTTTTTT.

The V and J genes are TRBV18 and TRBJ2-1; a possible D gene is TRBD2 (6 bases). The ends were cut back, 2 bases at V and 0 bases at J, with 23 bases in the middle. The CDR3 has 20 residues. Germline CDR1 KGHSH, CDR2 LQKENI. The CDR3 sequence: CASSPVAGTVKPSSYNEQFF. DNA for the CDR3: TGTGCCAGCTCACCAGTTGCAGGGACTGTTAAGCCCAGCTCCTACAATGAGCAGTTCTTC.

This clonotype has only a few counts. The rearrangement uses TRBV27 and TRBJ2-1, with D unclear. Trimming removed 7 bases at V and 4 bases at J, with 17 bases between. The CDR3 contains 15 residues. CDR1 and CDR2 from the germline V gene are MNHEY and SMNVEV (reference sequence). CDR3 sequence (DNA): TGTGCCAGCACCCTCGTGGGTCATGGTTACAATGAGCAGTTCTTC. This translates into CASTLVGHGYNEQFF.

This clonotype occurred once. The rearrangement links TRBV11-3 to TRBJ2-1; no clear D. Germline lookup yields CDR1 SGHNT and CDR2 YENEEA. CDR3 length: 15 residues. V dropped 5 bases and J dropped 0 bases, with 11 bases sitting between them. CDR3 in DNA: TGTGCCAGCAGCCCCGTCGCAAGCTCCTACAATGAGCAGTTCTTC. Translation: CASSPVASSYNEQFF.

The CDR3 DNA is TGTGCCAGCAGCGCCCGACAGGGGGCGCGAACTGAAGCTTTCTTT. Translation gives CASSARQGARTEAFF. V usage is TRBV11-2 and J usage is TRBJ1-1; TRBD1 aligns across 10 bases. With V trimmed by 5 bases and J by 5 bases, 8 bases remained unmatched. The CDR3 length is 15 residues. Per the germline V gene, CDR1 is SGHAT and CDR2 is FQNNGV.

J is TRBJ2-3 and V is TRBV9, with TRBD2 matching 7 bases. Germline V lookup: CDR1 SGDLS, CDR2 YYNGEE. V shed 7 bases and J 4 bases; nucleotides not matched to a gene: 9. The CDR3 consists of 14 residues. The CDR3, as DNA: TGTGCCAGCTCATGGACTAGTGTCCCAGATACGCAGTATTTT. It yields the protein CASSWTSVPDTQYF.

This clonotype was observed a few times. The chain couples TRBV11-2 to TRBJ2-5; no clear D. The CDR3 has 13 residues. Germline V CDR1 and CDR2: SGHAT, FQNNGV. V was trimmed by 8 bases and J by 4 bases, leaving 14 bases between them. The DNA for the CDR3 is TGTGCCAGCGGAGTGGATTCGGTAGAGACCCAGTACTTC. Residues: CASGVDSVETQYF.

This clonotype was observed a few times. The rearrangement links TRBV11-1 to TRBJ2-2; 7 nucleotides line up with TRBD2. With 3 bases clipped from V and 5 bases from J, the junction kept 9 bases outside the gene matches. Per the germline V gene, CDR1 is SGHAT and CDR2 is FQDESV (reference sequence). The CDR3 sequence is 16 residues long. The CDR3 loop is CASSFPRGVVTGELFF. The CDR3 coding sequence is TGTGCCAGCAGCTTCCCCCGGGGGGTAGTGACCGGGGAGCTGTTTTTT.